The rows below give T cell receptor beta chains drawn from one sample of a study of cytomegalovirus exposure and HLA in healthy donors. Assay used: immunoSEQ multiplex PCR; TCRdb lists only in-frame clones, some missing. The profile shows approximately 130,000 clones, 75% to 80% of them singletons. The sample was PBMCs. These receptors were collected from a woman between 35 and 50 years old in good health and CMV-seronegative. The CDR3 runs from the conserved cysteine through the conserved F or W. A D gene is named only where the DNA matches it firmly. Some rows have no size entry. The others give once, few or many, or a class for an expanded clone.

>-|TRBV11-1|TRBD2|15|TRBJ2-3
CASSRGGERGDTQYF
TGTGCCAGCAGCCGGGGGGGGGAAAGGGGAGATACGCAGTATTTT
>-|TRBV4-3|TRBD1|15|TRBJ2-7
CASSQEGTGVYEQYF
TGCGCCAGCAGCCAAGAGGGGACAGGGGTCTACGAGCAGTACTTC
>-|TRBV5-4|-|16|TRBJ1-6
CASSISAATGGPPLHF
TGTGCCAGCAGCATCTCAGCTGCCACGGGGGGACCACCCCTCCACTTT
>-|TRBV7-9|TRBD1|18|TRBJ1-6
CASSPLLGQGAGNSPLHF
TGTGCCAGCAGCCCCCTTTTGGGACAGGGGGCCGGGAATTCACCCCTCCACTTT
>-|TRBV7-9|-|13|TRBJ2-7
CASSQPSAYEQYF
TGTGCCAGCAGCCAACCTAGCGCGTACGAGCAGTACTTC
>few|TRBV5-1|TRBD2|18|TRBJ2-7
CASSPFFGGLAAIYEQYF
TGCGCCAGCAGCCCCTTCTTTGGAGGACTAGCGGCCATATACGAGCAGTACTTC
>-|TRBV7-9|TRBD1|12|TRBJ1-1
CASSPGTGEAFF
TGTGCCAGCAGCCCCGGGACAGGAGAAGCTTTCTTT
>-|TRBV19|TRBD2|14|TRBJ2-7
CASRAGGRYDEQYF
TGTGCCAGTCGAGCGGGGGGAAGATACGACGAGCAGTACTTC
>-|TRBV6-1|TRBD2|15|TRBJ2-5
CASISGLAGEETQYF
TGTGCCAGCATTTCAGGACTAGCGGGAGAAGAGACCCAGTACTTC
>once|TRBV5-1|-|17|TRBJ2-6
CASSFRDTLSGANGLTF
TGCGCCAGCAGCTTTCGGGACACTCTCTCTGGGGCCAACGGCCTGACTTTC
>-|TRBV11-1|-|12|TRBJ2-3
CASRREVDTQYF
TGTGCCAGCAGAAGAGAGGTTGATACGCAGTATTTT
>-|TRBV27|-|15|TRBJ2-7
CASRRVSVYSYEQYF
TGTGCCAGCAGGCGTGTCTCGGTGTACTCCTACGAGCAGTACTTC
>few|TRBV28|TRBD2|16|TRBJ2-5
CASSLVGLGLSETQYF
TGTGCCAGCAGTTTAGTGGGACTAGGGCTCTCAGAGACCCAGTACTTC
>-|TRBV7-2|TRBD1|15|TRBJ1-5
CASSLSRGSNQPQHF
TGTGCCAGCAGCTTAAGCAGGGGGAGCAATCAGCCCCAGCATTTT
>-|TRBV7-9|TRBD1|15|TRBJ1-4
CASSSEGRGLEKLFF
TGTGCCAGCAGCTCCGAGGGCAGGGGGCTCGAAAAACTGTTTTTT
>few|TRBV25-1|-|14|TRBJ2-3
CASSEKTSTDTQYF
TGTGCCAGCAGTGAGAAGACTAGCACAGATACGCAGTATTTT
>-|TRBV5-6|-|14|TRBJ1-3
CASSLVSSGNTIYF
TGTGCCAGCAGCTTGGTTAGCTCTGGAAACACCATATATTTT
>-|TRBV10-2|-|13|TRBJ1-1
CASNNLGGTEAFF
TGCGCCAGCAACAACCTAGGGGGCACTGAAGCTTTCTTT
>-|TRBV25-1|TRBD2|16|TRBJ2-3
CASSDPGGRSTDTQYF
TGTGCCAGCAGTGACCCAGGCGGGAGAAGCACAGATACGCAGTATTTT
>-|TRBV28|-|16|TRBJ2-5
CASSLPLEGIGETQYF
TGTGCCAGCAGTTTACCCCTCGAGGGAATAGGGGAGACCCAGTACTTC
>-|TRBV6-5|-|14|TRBJ2-2
CASSYSRGTGELFF
TGTGCCAGCAGTTACTCGAGAGGGACCGGGGAGCTGTTTTTT
>-|TRBV5-1|-|16|TRBJ2-3
CASTTRGGEGTDTQYF
TGCGCCAGCACCACGAGGGGGGGGGAAGGCACAGATACGCAGTATTTT
>-|TRBV18|-|13|TRBJ2-3
CASSPSSTDTQYF
TGTGCCAGCTCCCCTTCTAGCACAGATACGCAGTATTTT
>-|TRBV5-1|-|14|TRBJ1-2
CASSPQGYGYGYTF
TGCGCCAGCAGCCCACAGGGATATGGCTATGGCTACACCTTC
>-|TRBV7-9|-|16|TRBJ2-7
CASSLGVGQAIYEQYF
TGTGCCAGCAGCTTAGGAGTGGGACAAGCTATCTACGAGCAGTACTTC
>-|TRBV7-9|-|15|TRBJ1-1
CASSSSRDLNTEAFF
TGTGCCAGCAGCTCGTCCAGGGATCTGAACACTGAAGCTTTCTTT
>-|TRBV2|-|19|TRBJ1-5
CASTPVAVEGLQGSQPQHF
TGTGCCAGCACCCCCGTCGCGGTCGAGGGGCTCCAGGGGAGTCAGCCCCAGCATTTT
>few|TRBV7-8|-|14|TRBJ2-7
CASSLAESSYEQYF
TGTGCCAGCAGCTTAGCAGAGAGCTCCTACGAGCAGTACTTC
>-|TRBV19|-|15|TRBJ2-7
CASSRWQTSSYEQYF
TGTGCCAGTAGTAGGTGGCAGACTAGCTCCTACGAGCAGTACTTC
>few|TRBV28|TRBD2|13|TRBJ2-1
CASRLGLAGSQFF
TGTGCCAGCAGGCTCGGACTAGCGGGATCTCAGTTCTTC
>-|TRBV25-1|TRBD1|14|TRBJ2-1
CASSEWDRGNEQFF
TGTGCCAGCAGTGAGTGGGACAGGGGGAATGAGCAGTTCTTC
>-|TRBV6-5|-|15|TRBJ1-6
CASRNAGVGNSPLHF
TGTGCCAGCAGGAACGCAGGGGTCGGCAATTCACCCCTCCACTTT
>-|TRBV9|-|13|TRBJ2-7
CASSATGSYEQYF
TGTGCCAGCAGCGCCACGGGTTCCTACGAGCAGTACTTC
>-|TRBV7-9|-|13|TRBJ2-7
CASSLGPGLEKYF
TGTGCCAGCAGCTTAGGTCCAGGTCTTGAAAAGTACTTC
>few|TRBV7-3|-|15|TRBJ2-6
CASSPGVAGANVLTF
TGTGCCAGCAGTCCAGGGGTTGCTGGGGCCAACGTCCTGACTTTC
>-|TRBV6-1|TRBD1|14|TRBJ1-2
CASSAGDRNYGYTF
TGTGCCAGCAGTGCCGGGGACAGAAACTATGGCTACACCTTC
>-|TRBV28|-|14|TRBJ1-1
CASSLGQSNTEAFF
TGTGCCAGCAGTTTAGGACAGTCGAACACTGAAGCTTTCTTT
>-|TRBV7-9|-|15|TRBJ1-1
CASSSPGPVRSEAFF
TGTGCCAGCAGCTCACCCGGCCCAGTCAGGTCTGAAGCTTTCTTT
>-|TRBV7-2|TRBD1|12|TRBJ2-7
CASSQTGDEQYF
TGTGCCAGCAGCCAGACAGGGGACGAGCAGTACTTC
>-|TRBV19|-|13|TRBJ1-1
CASSHKRDTEAFF
TGTGCCAGTAGTCACAAGCGGGACACTGAAGCTTTCTTT
>once|TRBV7-9|TRBD1|15|TRBJ2-7
CASSTGTGPTGEQYF
TGTGCCAGCAGCACCGGGACAGGGCCTACGGGGGAGCAGTACTTC
>few|TRBV7-9|TRBD1|12|TRBJ2-3
CASSLGQGSQYF
TGTGCCAGCAGCCTGGGACAGGGCTCGCAGTATTTT
>-|TRBV28|-|12|TRBJ2-7
CASSSGVYEQYF
TGTGCCAGCAGTTCGGGAGTATACGAGCAGTACTTC
>-|TRBV28|-|14|TRBJ2-1
CASSLWGDLSQQFF
TGTGCCAGCAGTTTATGGGGGGACTTGAGCCAGCAGTTCTTC
>-|TRBV9|TRBD2|15|TRBJ2-7
CASSVSGLAGAEQYF
TGTGCCAGCAGCGTATCAGGACTAGCGGGTGCCGAGCAGTACTTC
>-|TRBV5-1|TRBD1|15|TRBJ1-1
CASSAQGRDGTEAFF
TGCGCCAGCAGCGCACAGGGGAGAGACGGGACTGAAGCTTTCTTT
>few|TRBV4-2|TRBD1|14|TRBJ1-1
CASSHGTENTEAFF
TGTGCCAGCAGCCACGGGACAGAAAACACTGAAGCTTTCTTT
>-|TRBV18|TRBD1|15|TRBJ1-6
CASSTTGGRNSPLHF
TGTGCCAGCTCAACGACAGGGGGCAGGAATTCACCCCTCCACTTT